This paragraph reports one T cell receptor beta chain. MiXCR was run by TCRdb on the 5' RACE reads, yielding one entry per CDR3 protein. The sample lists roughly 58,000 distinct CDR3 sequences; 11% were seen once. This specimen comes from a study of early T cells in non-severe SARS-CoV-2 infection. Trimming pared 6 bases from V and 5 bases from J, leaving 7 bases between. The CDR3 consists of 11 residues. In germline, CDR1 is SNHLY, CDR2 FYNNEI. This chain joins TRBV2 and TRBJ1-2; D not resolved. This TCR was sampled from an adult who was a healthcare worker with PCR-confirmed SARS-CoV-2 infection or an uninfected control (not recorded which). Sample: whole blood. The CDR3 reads CASRSEYGYTF. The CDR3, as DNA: TGTGCCAGCAGGTCGGAGTATGGCTACACCTTC.